The 28 T cell receptor beta chains in this list originate from one sample, sequenced in a study of Ad26.COV2.S vaccination and SARS-CoV-2 variants. Produced via immunoSEQ multiplex PCR; TCRdb's table is partial and in-frame only. The repertoire consists of about 440,000 clones, with 80% to 95% occurring once and the leading ten covering around 4.5%. The treatment denotes: some 19 received Ad26.COV2.S at low or high dose, single or two shots; five or six received placebo; per-sample allocation not given. Samples analyzed were those drawn on day 63 after the first vaccine or placebo injection. The sequencing here drew on peripheral blood, taken in a trial of Ad26.COV2.S vaccine versus placebo. The origin of the receptors is a person aged 18-65 years who received the Ad26.COV2.S COVID-19 vaccine or a placebo.

V and J are TRBV30 and TRBJ1-6; maybe TRBD1 (5 bases). V was shortened by 7 bases and J by 6 bases, with 13 bases between the two germline ends. The CDR3 has 13 amino acids. Germline assignment: CDR1 GTSNPN and CDR2 SVGIG (reference sequence). The CDR3 DNA reads TGTGCCTTGCAGGGTACGGGTAATTCACCCCTCCACTTT. It translates to CALQGTGNSPLHF.

The chain uses TRBV10-3 and TRBJ2-3; 15 positions match TRBD2. V lost 10 bases, J lost 2 bases, and 4 bases stayed unmatched. Germline V gene data show CDR1 as ENHRY and CDR2 as SYGVKD. The CDR3 runs 15 residues. As DNA, the CDR3 is TGTGCCACCGGGACTAGCGGGGGGTACACAGATACGCAGTATTTT. It specifies CATGTSGGYTDTQYF.

V gene TRBV6-1 combines with J gene TRBJ1-1; 10 bases fit TRBD1. There are 16 residues in the CDR3. Germline CDR1 MNHNS, CDR2 SASEGT. V was clipped by 2 bases and J by 4 bases; unmatched bases: 7. DNA of the CDR3: TGTGCCAGCAGTGAACGGACAGGGGGAGCGGCCACTGAAGCTTTCTTT. Its translation: CASSERTGGAATEAFF.

This rearrangement joins TRBV7-9 to TRBJ1-2; no definite D call. The CDR3 length is 12 residues. With 1 base removed from V and 7 bases from J, the gap between germline ends came to 7 bases. Germline V gene data show CDR1 as SEHNR and CDR2 as FQNEAQ (reference sequence). The CDR3 DNA follows: TGTGCCAGCAGCTTAGGAGTGGGTGGCTACACCTTC. Protein sequence: CASSLGVGGYTF.

This rearrangement joins TRBV12-3 or TRBV12-4 to TRBJ1-6; D might be TRBD1 (6 bases). Trimming took 6 bases from V and 6 from J, leaving 9 bases between them. This CDR3 has 13 amino acids. The CDR3 spells CASSQDSNSPLHF. In nucleotides, the CDR3 is TGTGCCAGCAGCCAGGACAGTAATTCACCCCTCCACTTT.

This chain connects TRBV6-1 to TRBJ2-5; D call uncertain. This CDR3 is built from 16 residues. Germline V gene data show CDR1 as MNHNS and CDR2 as SASEGT. V was pared by 2 bases and J by 5 bases, with 18 bases between. CDR3 bases: TGTGCCAGCAGTGAAATGAGGTTAGGGAATCGGGAGACCCAGTACTTC. It encodes CASSEMRLGNRETQYF.

The chain carries TRBV5-6 and TRBJ1-3; D perhaps matches TRBD1 (6 bases). CDR1 is SGHDT, CDR2 YYEEEE, per germline. CDR3 length equals 15 residues. With 4 bases removed from V and 4 bases from J, the gap between germline ends came to 15 bases. CDR3 sequence (DNA): TGTGCCAGCAGCACTGGGACACCGAGAGGAAACACCATATATTTT. Protein: CASSTGTPRGNTIYF.

The rearrangement links TRBV5-8 to TRBJ1-1; D unclear. The germline V gene has CDR1 SGHTS and CDR2 YDEGEE. V was pared by 0 bases and J by 0 bases, with 12 bases between. The CDR3 totals 16 residues. CDR3 amino acids: CASSLASNYMNTEAFF. The CDR3, as DNA: TGTGCCAGCAGCTTGGCGTCGAATTACATGAACACTGAAGCTTTCTTT.

The rearrangement joins TRBV9 to TRBJ2-2; D unresolved. Germline assignment: CDR1 SGDLS and CDR2 YYNGEE. This CDR3 comprises 12 residues. Trimming pared 4 bases from V and 2 bases from J, leaving 3 bases between. The CDR3 DNA is TGTGCCAGCAGCCCTAACACCGGGGAGCTGTTTTTT. Protein sequence: CASSPNTGELFF.

This chain links TRBV18 with TRBJ2-1; 7 bases fit TRBD2. This CDR3 contains 15 residues. The J segment lost 0 bases and the V segment lost 3 bases, leaving 2 bases of the junction unmatched. Looked up from germline, CDR1 is KGHSH and CDR2 is LQKENI. CDR3 amino acids: CASSPGTTSYNEQFF. CDR3 DNA: TGTGCCAGCTCACCGGGGACTACCTCCTACAATGAGCAGTTCTTC. Full variable domain (missing parts from reference TRBV18 and TRBJ2-1): NAGVMQNPRHLVRRRGQEARLRCSPMKGHSHVYWYRQLPEEGLKFMVYLQKENIIDESGMPKERFSAEFPKEGPSILRIQQVVRGDSAAYFCASSPGTTSYNEQFFGPGTRLTVL.

This chain uses TRBV3-1 (or the pseudogene TRBV3-2) with TRBJ2-1, with TRBD2 matching 7 bases. The CDR3 runs to 17 residues. J lost 5 bases, V lost 0 bases, and 10 bases had no gene match. In germline, CDR1 is LGHDT, CDR2 YNNKEL (reference sequence). The CDR3 protein is CASSQERSLARHNEQFF. The CDR3 DNA reads as TGTGCCAGCAGCCAAGAGAGGTCACTAGCGAGACACAATGAGCAGTTCTTC.

The chain has TRBV7-2 and TRBJ1-1; no clear D gene. V was trimmed by 10 bases and J by 0 bases, leaving 12 bases between them. Per germline, CDR1 SGHTA and CDR2 FQGNSA. The CDR3 is 13 residues long. The CDR3 reads CATRTGMNTEAFF. CDR3 bases: TGTGCCACCCGGACCGGGATGAACACTGAAGCTTTCTTT.

This clone came up a few times. J is TRBJ2-3 and V is TRBV18, with 7 bases matching TRBD1. Germline V gives CDR1 KGHSH, CDR2 LQKENI. The CDR3 has 16 residues. With 0 bases clipped from V and 6 bases from J, the junction kept 9 bases outside the gene matches. The CDR3 DNA reads as TGTGCCAGCTCACCACCGGGGCCCCTCAGGGGGGATACGCAGTATTTT. This sequence encodes CASSPPGPLRGDTQYF.

There are a few counts of this clone. The chain carries TRBV7-2 and TRBJ2-1; tentative D call: TRBD1 (5 bases). Trimming removed 1 base from V and 0 bases from J, with 13 bases in between. Germline CDR1 is SGHTA and CDR2 is FQGNSA. The CDR3 covers 17 residues. This CDR3 reads CASSLDWPQGSYNEQFF. In DNA form, the CDR3 reads TGTGCCAGCAGCTTAGACTGGCCGCAGGGCTCCTACAATGAGCAGTTCTTC.

The J gene is TRBJ2-7, the V gene TRBV7-9, with D perhaps matching TRBD2 (5 bases). The CDR3 covers 15 residues. The germline V gene encodes CDR1 SEHNR and CDR2 FQNEAQ (reference sequence). Trimming took 5 bases from V and 2 from J, leaving 16 bases between them. CDR3 DNA sequence: TGTGCCAGCAGCGAGGGAAGGGTTAGGCCCTACGAGCAGTACTTC. This gives the protein CASSEGRVRPYEQYF.

The rearrangement joins TRBV7-9 to TRBJ2-1; D remains ambiguous. Germline-derived CDR1 and CDR2 are SEHNR and FQNEAQ (reference sequence). Trimming stripped 3 bases from V and 6 bases from J, with 9 bases between. The CDR3 consists of 13 residues. The CDR3 nucleotides read TGTGCCAGCAGCTTCCCTCAGACCAATGAGCAGTTCTTC. Translation: CASSFPQTNEQFF.

This chain connects TRBV3-1 (or the pseudogene TRBV3-2) to TRBJ2-3; TRBD2 agrees at 8 bases. CDR1 and CDR2 (germline): LGHDT, YNNKEL (reference sequence). This CDR3 comprises 17 residues. J gave up 1 base and V 0 bases, and 6 bases lay outside the gene matches. The CDR3 protein is CASSQEVGLGGTDTQYF. Written as DNA, the CDR3 is TGTGCCAGCAGCCAAGAGGTGGGACTAGGAGGCACAGATACGCAGTATTTT.

The chain combines TRBV25-1 with TRBJ2-7, with 10 bases aligning to TRBD1. The germline V gene has CDR1 MGHDK and CDR2 SYGVNS. This CDR3 spans 16 amino acids. Germline trimming cut 3 bases from V and 4 bases from J; bases unmatched to any gene: 9. Written as DNA, the CDR3 is TGTGCCAGCAGTGATTTCGGGACAGGGGAGGGATACGAGCAGTACTTC. As protein: CASSDFGTGEGYEQYF.

This chain connects TRBV18 to TRBJ2-1; 10 nucleotides line up with TRBD2. Looked up from germline, CDR1 is KGHSH and CDR2 is LQKENI. Trimming cost V 2 bases and J 8 bases; bases outside gene matches: 21. The CDR3 has 20 residues. This CDR3 is CASSPVGGNPGLAMGYEQFF. CDR3 coding DNA: TGTGCCAGCTCACCAGTAGGAGGTAATCCGGGACTAGCGATGGGCTATGAGCAGTTCTTC.

CDR3 amino acids: CASSFLPGLRISGELFF. DNA for the CDR3: TGTGCCAGCAGCTTTCTACCGGGACTAAGGATATCCGGGGAGCTGTTTTTT. V and J are TRBV7-2 and TRBJ2-2; 7 nucleotides match TRBD2. Trimming took 3 bases from V and 6 from J; bases not matched to a gene: 13. The V gene's germline CDR1 is SGHTA and CDR2 FQGNSA. This CDR3 comprises 17 residues.

This chain uses TRBV5-1 with TRBJ2-5; the match to TRBD1 covers 7 bases. CDR3 length: 16 amino acids. The V gene end was trimmed by 4 bases and the J gene end by 2 bases; junction bases not matched to a gene: 11. Germline V gene lookup returns CDR1 SGHRS and CDR2 YFSETQ. CDR3 protein: CASSPLTGQVQETQYF. DNA of the CDR3: TGCGCCAGCAGCCCCCTAACCGGACAGGTTCAAGAGACCCAGTACTTC.

The V gene is TRBV4-1, the J gene TRBJ1-2; D unclear. Germline-derived CDR1 and CDR2 are MGHRA and YSYEKL. The CDR3 extends over 15 amino acids. V gave up 1 base and J gave up 0 bases, with 9 bases separating them. This chain's CDR3 is CASSQAHPANYGYTF. The CDR3 DNA follows: TGCGCCAGCAGCCAAGCCCACCCAGCTAACTATGGCTACACCTTC.

The chain carries TRBV27 and TRBJ2-7; D is possibly TRBD1 (7 bases). V shed 2 bases and J shed 1 base, with 12 bases lying between them. The CDR3 totals 15 residues. The germline gives CDR1 MNHEY, CDR2 SMNVEV (reference sequence). CDR3 region: CASSLTQGGSYEQYF. The DNA of the CDR3 is TGTGCCAGCAGTTTAACTCAGGGGGGTTCCTACGAGCAGTACTTC.

This chain connects TRBV15 to TRBJ2-7; D is possibly TRBD1 or TRBD2 (5 bases each). Trimming pared 0 bases from V and 0 bases from J, leaving 9 bases between. Per germline, CDR1 LNHNV and CDR2 YYDKDF (reference sequence). This CDR3 contains 15 residues. CDR3 sequence (DNA): TGTGCCACCAGCAGAGATATGAGGGGCTCCTACGAGCAGTACTTC. It yields the protein CATSRDMRGSYEQYF.

This chain links TRBV3-1 (or the pseudogene TRBV3-2) with TRBJ2-7; D is possibly TRBD2 (5 bases). Germline loops: CDR1 LGHDT, CDR2 YNNKEL (reference sequence). This CDR3 has 15 residues. V was cut by 5 bases and J by 3 bases, with 17 bases left in between. The CDR3 spells CASSLSSTDYYEQYF. The CDR3 DNA follows: TGTGCCAGCAGCTTAAGTAGTACTGACTACTACGAGCAGTACTTC.

The CDR3 spells CASSQPGQRETQYF. DNA of the CDR3: TGCGCCAGCAGCCAACCCGGACAGAGGGAGACCCAGTACTTC. The chain combines TRBV4-1 with TRBJ2-5, with D possibly matching TRBD1 (6 bases). From germline, CDR1 is MGHRA and CDR2 YSYEKL. Deletions cut 2 bases from V and 5 bases from J, with 12 bases between. This CDR3 contains 14 residues.

The genes are TRBV3-1 (or the pseudogene TRBV3-2) and TRBJ1-5; 10 bases are shared with TRBD1. The germline CDR1 and CDR2 sequences are LGHDT and YNNKEL (reference sequence). The CDR3 is 16 residues long. V trimming: 5 bases; J trimming: 7 bases; junction bases outside the gene matches: 11. The CDR3 sequence is CASSNSRQGARQPQHF. CDR3 nucleotides: TGTGCCAGCAGCAATAGCCGACAGGGGGCAAGACAGCCCCAGCATTTT.

The chain has TRBV27 and TRBJ2-1; 10 nucleotides match TRBD2. Germline V gene lookup returns CDR1 MNHEY and CDR2 SMNVEV (reference sequence). This CDR3 has 16 amino acids. Unmatched junction bases numbered 9, after V lost 7 bases and J lost 3 bases. The CDR3 DNA is TGTGCCAGCACTTCTAGCGGGAGAGCCGGCTACAATGAGCAGTTCTTC. Translated, it gives CASTSSGRAGYNEQFF.